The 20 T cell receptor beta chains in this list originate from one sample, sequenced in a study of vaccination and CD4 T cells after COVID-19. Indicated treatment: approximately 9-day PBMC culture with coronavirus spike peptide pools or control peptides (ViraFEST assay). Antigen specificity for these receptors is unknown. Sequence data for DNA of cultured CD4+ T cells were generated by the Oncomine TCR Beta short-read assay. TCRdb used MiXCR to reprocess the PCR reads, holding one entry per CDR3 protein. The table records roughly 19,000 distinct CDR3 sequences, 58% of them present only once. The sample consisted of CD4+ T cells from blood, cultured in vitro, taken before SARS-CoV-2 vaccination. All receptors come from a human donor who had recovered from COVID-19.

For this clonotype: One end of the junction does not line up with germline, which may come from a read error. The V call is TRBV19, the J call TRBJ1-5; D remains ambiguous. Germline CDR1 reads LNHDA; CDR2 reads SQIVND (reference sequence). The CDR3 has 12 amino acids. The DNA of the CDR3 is TGTGCCTGTAGTATCGGAAATCAGCCCCAGCATTTT. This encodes CACSIGNQPQHF.

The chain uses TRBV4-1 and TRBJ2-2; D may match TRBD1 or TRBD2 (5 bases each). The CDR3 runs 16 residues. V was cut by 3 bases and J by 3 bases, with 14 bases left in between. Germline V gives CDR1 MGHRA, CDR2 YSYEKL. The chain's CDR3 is CASSQLGVRDTGELFF. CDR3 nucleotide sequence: TGCGCCAGCAGCCAGCTGGGGGTTCGGGACACCGGGGAGCTGTTTTTT.

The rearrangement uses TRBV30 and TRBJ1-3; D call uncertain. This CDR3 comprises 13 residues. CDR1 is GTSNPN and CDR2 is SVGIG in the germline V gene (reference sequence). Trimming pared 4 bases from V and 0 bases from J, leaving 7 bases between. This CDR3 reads CAWITNSGNTIYF. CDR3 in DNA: TGTGCCTGGATTACGAACTCTGGAAACACCATATATTTT. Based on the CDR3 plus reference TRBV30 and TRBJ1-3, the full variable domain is SQTIHQWPATLVQPVGSPLSLECTVEGTSNPNLYWYRQAAGRGLQLLFYSVGIGQISSEVPQNLSASRPQDRQFILSSKKLLLSDSGFYLCAWITNSGNTIYFGEGSWLTVV.

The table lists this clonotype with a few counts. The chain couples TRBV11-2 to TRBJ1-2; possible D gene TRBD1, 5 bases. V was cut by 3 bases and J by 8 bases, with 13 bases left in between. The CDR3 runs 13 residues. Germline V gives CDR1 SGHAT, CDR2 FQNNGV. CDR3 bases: TGTGCCAGCAGCTTTGGGGCCATCCAGGGCTACACCTTC. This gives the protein CASSFGAIQGYTF.

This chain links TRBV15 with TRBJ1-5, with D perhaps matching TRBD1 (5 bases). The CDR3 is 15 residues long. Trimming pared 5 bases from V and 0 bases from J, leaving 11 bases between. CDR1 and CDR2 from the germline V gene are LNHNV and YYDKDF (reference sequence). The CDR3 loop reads CATSRDGNSNQPQHF. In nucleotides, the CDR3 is TGTGCCACCAGCCGGGACGGAAATAGCAATCAGCCCCAGCATTTT.

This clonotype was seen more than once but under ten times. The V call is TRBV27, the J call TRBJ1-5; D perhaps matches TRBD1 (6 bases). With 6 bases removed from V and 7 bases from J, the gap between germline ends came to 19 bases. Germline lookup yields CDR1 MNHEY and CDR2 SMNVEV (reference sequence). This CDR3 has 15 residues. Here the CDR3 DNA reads TGTGCCAGCAGGGAAGAGGGCAGGGGTGACCAGCCCCAGCATTTT. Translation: CASREEGRGDQPQHF.

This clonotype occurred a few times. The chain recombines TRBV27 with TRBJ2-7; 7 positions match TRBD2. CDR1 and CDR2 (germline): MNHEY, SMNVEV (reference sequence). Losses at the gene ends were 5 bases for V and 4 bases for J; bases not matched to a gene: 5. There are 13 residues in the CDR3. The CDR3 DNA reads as TGTGCCAGCAGTCCCAACGGGGGGTACGAGCAGTACTTC. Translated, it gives CASSPNGGYEQYF.

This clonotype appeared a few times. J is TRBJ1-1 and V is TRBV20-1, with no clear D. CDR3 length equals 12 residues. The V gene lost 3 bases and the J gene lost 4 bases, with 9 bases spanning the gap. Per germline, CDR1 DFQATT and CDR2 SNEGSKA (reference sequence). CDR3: CSASNQITEAFF. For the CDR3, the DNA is TGCAGTGCTAGTAATCAGATCACTGAAGCTTTCTTT.

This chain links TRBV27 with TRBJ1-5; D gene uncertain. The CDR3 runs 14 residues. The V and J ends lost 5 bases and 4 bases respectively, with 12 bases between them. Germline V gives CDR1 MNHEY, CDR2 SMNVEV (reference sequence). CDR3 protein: CASSRPGLNQPQHF. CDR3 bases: TGTGCCAGCAGTAGGCCCGGACTGAATCAGCCCCAGCATTTT.

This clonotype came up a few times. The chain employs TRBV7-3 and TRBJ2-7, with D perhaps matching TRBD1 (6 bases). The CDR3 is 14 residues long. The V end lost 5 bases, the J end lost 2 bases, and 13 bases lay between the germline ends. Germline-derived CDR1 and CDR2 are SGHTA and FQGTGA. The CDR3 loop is CASSPKQGTYEQYF. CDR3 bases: TGTGCCAGCAGCCCAAAACAGGGAACCTACGAGCAGTACTTC.

CDR3 protein: CATRTPRETQYF. The DNA for the CDR3 is TGTGCCACACGGACCCCACGGGAGACCCAGTACTTC. The chain links TRBV19 to TRBJ2-5; D gene ambiguous. Germline assignment: CDR1 LNHDA and CDR2 SQIVND (reference sequence). V was shortened by 10 bases and J by 5 bases, with 14 bases between the two germline ends. This CDR3 is 12 amino acids long.

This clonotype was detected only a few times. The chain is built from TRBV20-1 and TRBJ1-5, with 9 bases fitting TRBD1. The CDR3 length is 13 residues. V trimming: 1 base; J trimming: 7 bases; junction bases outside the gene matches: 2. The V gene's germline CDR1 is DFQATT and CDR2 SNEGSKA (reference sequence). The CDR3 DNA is TGCAGTGCTAGAGGGACAGGGGACCAGCCCCAGCATTTT. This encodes CSARGTGDQPQHF.

CDR3 region: CASTVRGSTTEAFF. The CDR3 DNA reads TGTGCCAGTACTGTTAGGGGATCGACCACTGAAGCTTTCTTT. J is TRBJ1-1 and V is TRBV19; weak D call: TRBD1 (5 bases). Trimming took 7 bases from V and 4 from J, leaving 16 bases between them. The CDR3 loop spans 14 amino acids. Germline CDR1 is LNHDA and CDR2 is SQIVND (reference sequence). Supplemented by reference TRBV19 and TRBJ1-1, the full variable domain reads DGGITQSPKYLFRKEGQNVTLSCEQNLNHDAMYWYRQDPGQGLRLIYYSQIVNDFQKGDIAEGYSVSREKKESFPLTVTSAQKNPTAFYLCASTVRGSTTEAFFGQGTRLTVV.

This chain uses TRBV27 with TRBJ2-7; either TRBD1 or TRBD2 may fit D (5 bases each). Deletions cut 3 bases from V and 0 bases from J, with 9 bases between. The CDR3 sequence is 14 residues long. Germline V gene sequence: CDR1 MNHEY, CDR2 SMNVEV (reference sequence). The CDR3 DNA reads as TGTGCCAGCAGTTTCGGGGCGTCCTCCTACGAGCAGTACTTC. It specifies CASSFGASSYEQYF.

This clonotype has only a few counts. CDR3 sequence: CASNQGRGYNSPLHF. In nucleotides, the CDR3 is TGTGCCAGTAACCAGGGGAGAGGGTATAATTCACCCCTCCACTTT. This chain joins TRBV19 and TRBJ1-6; tentatively, D is TRBD1 (6 bases). V was shortened by 7 bases and J by 4 bases, with 14 bases between the two germline ends. This CDR3 contains 15 residues. CDR1 LNHDA and CDR2 SQIVND come from the germline V gene (reference sequence).

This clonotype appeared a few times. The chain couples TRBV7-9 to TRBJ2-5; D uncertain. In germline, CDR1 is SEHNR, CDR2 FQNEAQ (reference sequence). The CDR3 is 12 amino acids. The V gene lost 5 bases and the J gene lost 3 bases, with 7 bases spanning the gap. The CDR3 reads CASSRVEETQYF. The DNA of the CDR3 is TGTGCCAGCAGCCGGGTGGAAGAGACCCAGTACTTC.

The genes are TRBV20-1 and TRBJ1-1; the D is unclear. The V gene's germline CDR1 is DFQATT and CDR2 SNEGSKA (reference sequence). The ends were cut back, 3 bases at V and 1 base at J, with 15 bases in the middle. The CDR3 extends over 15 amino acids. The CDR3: CSASLALIGNTEAFF. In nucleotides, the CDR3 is TGCAGTGCTAGTTTAGCTTTGATTGGGAACACTGAAGCTTTCTTT.

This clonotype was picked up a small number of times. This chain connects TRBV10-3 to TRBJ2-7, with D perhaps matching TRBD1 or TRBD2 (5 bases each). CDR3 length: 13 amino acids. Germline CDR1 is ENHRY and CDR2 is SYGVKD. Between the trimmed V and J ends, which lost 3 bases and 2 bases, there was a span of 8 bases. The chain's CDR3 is CAISDRDPYEQYF. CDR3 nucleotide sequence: TGTGCCATCAGTGACAGGGACCCCTACGAGCAGTACTTC.

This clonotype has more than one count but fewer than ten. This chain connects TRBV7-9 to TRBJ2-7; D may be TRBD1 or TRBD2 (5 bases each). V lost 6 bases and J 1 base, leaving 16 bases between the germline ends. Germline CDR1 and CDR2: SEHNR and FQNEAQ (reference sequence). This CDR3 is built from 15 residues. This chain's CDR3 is CASRPTGTESYEQYF. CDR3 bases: TGTGCCAGCAGGCCAACCGGGACCGAGTCCTACGAGCAGTACTTC.

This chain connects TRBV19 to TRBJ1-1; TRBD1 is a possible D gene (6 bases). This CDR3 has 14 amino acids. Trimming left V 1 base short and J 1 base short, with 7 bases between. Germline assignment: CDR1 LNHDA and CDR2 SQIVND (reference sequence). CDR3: CASSIVRGNTEAFF. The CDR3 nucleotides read TGTGCCAGTAGTATAGTCAGGGGGAACACTGAAGCTTTCTTT.